This T cell receptor beta chain was sequenced for a study of cytomegalovirus exposure and HLA in healthy donors. A multiplex PCR was run with 60 Vbeta primers and 13 Jbeta primers. Here immunoSEQ multiplex PCR was the method, and the copy in TCRdb shows in-frame clones only, minus some. The sample includes 150,000 or so clones, about three quarters of them seen just once. The CDR3 length is 12 residues. V was clipped by 10 bases and J by 10 bases; unmatched bases: 8. Germline CDR1 reads ENHRY; CDR2 reads SYGVKD. General study results and limits: Reportedly, TCR beta sequences accurately predicted HLA-A and HLA-B alleles in most subjects.

On this clone: The antigen is not known.

V gene TRBV10-3 combines with J gene TRBJ2-1; the match to TRBD1 covers 9 bases. What was sequenced was PBMCs. The TCR originated in a woman in her twenties or thirties in good health and CMV-seronegative. CDR3 loop: CATLGQGQEQFF. The CDR3 DNA is TGTGCCACCCTGGGACAGGGTCAAGAGCAGTTCTTC.